The 19 T cell receptor beta chains presented below share a single source sample, sequenced in a study of cytomegalovirus exposure and HLA in healthy donors. Researchers ran the PCR with 60 Vbeta and 13 Jbeta primers. Clones were read by immunoSEQ multiplex PCR, and TCRdb kept only the in-frame ones, dropping some. The table has about 110,000 clones, approximately 82% seen once. Specimen: PBMCs. Source of these receptors: a man between 25 and 39 years old in good health and CMV-seropositive.

Comments on this clone: One end of the junction does not line up with germline, which may come from a read error. The genes are TRBV14 and TRBJ2-1; 8 bases match TRBD1. CDR1 and CDR2 (germline): SGHDN, FVKESK. This CDR3 is built from 17 residues. CDR3 region: CVSSLLPGTGPYNEQFF. In DNA, the CDR3 is TGTGTCAGCAGCCTTCTCCCCGGGACAGGCCCCTACAATGAGCAGTTCTTC.

The J gene is TRBJ2-7, the V gene TRBV7-6; TRBD1 is a possible D gene (6 bases). The germline V and J ends were trimmed by 5 bases and 0 bases, with 8 bases remaining between them. The V gene's germline CDR1 is SGHVS and CDR2 FNYEAQ. CDR3 length: 13 residues. CDR3 sequence (DNA): TGTGCCAGCAGCCTGGACAGCTCCTACGAGCAGTACTTC. Translated: CASSLDSSYEQYF.

The chain recombines TRBV15 with TRBJ1-5, with 9 nucleotides matching TRBD1. Trimming took 2 bases from V and 3 from J; bases not matched to a gene: 5. Germline V gene sequence: CDR1 LNHNV, CDR2 YYDKDF (reference sequence). The CDR3 is 16 residues long. The CDR3 here is CATSRTGTGPNQPQHF. For the CDR3, the DNA is TGTGCCACCAGCAGAACCGGGACAGGGCCCAATCAGCCCCAGCATTTT.

The CDR3 sequence: CASSRGGYEQYF. Here the CDR3 DNA reads TGTGCCAGTAGTAGAGGAGGGTACGAGCAGTACTTC. The chain combines TRBV19 with TRBJ2-7; tentative D call: TRBD2 (6 bases). Deletions cut 4 bases from V and 4 bases from J, with 8 bases between. The CDR3 length is 12 residues. CDR1 is LNHDA and CDR2 is SQIVND in the germline V gene (reference sequence).

This clone is a singleton in its sample. The gene calls are TRBV5-8 and TRBJ2-3; tentatively, D is TRBD1 (5 bases). CDR1 is SGHTS and CDR2 is YDEGEE in the germline V gene. Trimming took 7 bases from V and 1 from J, leaving 16 bases between them. The CDR3 runs 15 residues. CDR3 in DNA: TGTGCCAGCGGCGCCAGGACACGGGGCACAGATACGCAGTATTTT. This sequence encodes CASGARTRGTDTQYF. Filled out from reference TRBV5-8 and TRBJ2-3, the complete variable domain reads EAGVTQSPTHLIKTRGQQATLRCSPISGHTSVYWYQQALGLGLQFLLWYDEGEERNRGNFPPRFSGRQFPNYSSELNVNALELEDSALYLCASGARTRGTDTQYFGPGTRLTVL.

The genes are TRBV9 and TRBJ2-3; 7 bases align to TRBD1. CDR1 is SGDLS and CDR2 is YYNGEE in the germline V gene. V was pared by 0 bases and J by 4 bases, with 5 bases of the junction left unmatched. This CDR3 has 15 amino acids. Here the CDR3 DNA reads TGTGCCAGCAGCGTAGAGGGGGCGGTGGCAGATACGCAGTATTTT. It translates to CASSVEGAVADTQYF.

This chain's CDR3 is CASSQDGTGPAGTNTGELFF. For the CDR3, the DNA is TGCGCCAGCAGCCAAGATGGTACGGGGCCAGCGGGAACGAACACCGGGGAGCTGTTTTTT. J is TRBJ2-2 and V is TRBV4-3, with 7 bases aligning to TRBD2. The CDR3 has 20 residues. The germline V gene encodes CDR1 LGHNA and CDR2 YSLEER. The V segment lost 0 bases and the J segment 0 bases; nucleotides outside the gene matches: 13.

In its sample, this clone was seen a few times. The chain combines TRBV28 with TRBJ2-7; 10 nucleotides match TRBD1. The junction had 1 base not matched to a gene; V was cut back by 5 bases and J by 3 bases. Germline lookup yields CDR1 MDHEN and CDR2 SYDVKM. The CDR3 has 13 residues. The chain's CDR3 is CASSGTGDYEQYF. Here the CDR3 DNA reads TGTGCCAGCAGTGGGACAGGGGACTACGAGCAGTACTTC.

The rearrangement links TRBV29-1 to TRBJ1-2; maybe TRBD1 (6 bases). CDR3 size: 14 residues. From germline, CDR1 is SQVTM and CDR2 ANQGSEA. V was clipped by 4 bases and J by 2 bases, with 14 bases between them. In nucleotides, the CDR3 is TGCAGCGTTGGCGGAACTCAGGGGAACTATGGCTACACCTTC. It is translated as CSVGGTQGNYGYTF.

This clone was detected a few times. The chain employs TRBV4-1 and TRBJ1-3; no clear D. The CDR3 spans 14 residues. Per germline, CDR1 MGHRA and CDR2 YSYEKL. Between the trimmed V and J ends, which lost 4 bases and 0 bases, there was a span of 7 bases. The CDR3 sequence is CASSRAGSGNTIYF. The CDR3 DNA reads TGCGCCAGCAGCCGAGCCGGCTCTGGAAACACCATATATTTT.

This clone showed up just once. The rearrangement links TRBV28 to TRBJ1-1, with 8 bases lining up with TRBD1. Trimming removed 8 bases from V and 1 base from J; junction bases left unmatched: 9. This CDR3 is built from 15 residues. The germline CDR1 and CDR2 sequences are MDHEN and SYDVKM. The CDR3, as DNA: TGTGCCAGCTCAACCGCCGGGACAGGGAACACTGAAGCTTTCTTT. Translating it yields CASSTAGTGNTEAFF.

This clone was counted a few times. This chain uses TRBV28 with TRBJ2-7; possibly TRBD1 for D (7 bases). The germline CDR1 and CDR2 sequences are MDHEN and SYDVKM. This CDR3 has 13 residues. V lost 6 bases to trimming and J lost 3 bases, with 12 bases between them. The CDR3 nucleotides read TGTGCCAGCAGGACAGGGACTCTCTACGAGCAGTACTTC. Translating it yields CASRTGTLYEQYF.

This clone was seen more than once but under ten times. This chain joins TRBV18 and TRBJ1-1; tentatively, D is TRBD1 (6 bases). The CDR3 length is 13 residues. Trimming pared 6 bases from V and 4 bases from J, leaving 12 bases between. CDR1 and CDR2 (germline): KGHSH, LQKENI. CDR3 region: CASSSDSSTEAFF. CDR3 bases: TGTGCCAGCTCGTCGGACAGTTCCACTGAAGCTTTCTTT. Together with reference TRBV18 and TRBJ1-1, the CDR3 gives the full variable domain: NAGVMQNPRHLVRRRGQEARLRCSPMKGHSHVYWYRQLPEEGLKFMVYLQKENIIDESGMPKERFSAEFPKEGPSILRIQQVVRGDSAAYFCASSSDSSTEAFFGQGTRLTVV.

The chain couples TRBV6-6 to TRBJ2-5, with D maybe TRBD2 (5 bases). The germline gives CDR1 MNHNY, CDR2 SVGAGI (reference sequence). V was cut by 4 bases and J by 1 base, with 13 bases left in between. CDR3 size: 15 residues. DNA for the CDR3: TGTGCCAGCAGTTCGGCACTAGGTCGCCAAGAGACCCAGTACTTC. Protein sequence: CASSSALGRQETQYF.

The J gene is TRBJ1-3, the V gene TRBV9; 7 bases are a match to TRBD1. Germline values: CDR1 SGDLS, CDR2 YYNGEE. The CDR3 spans 17 residues. V lost 4 bases and J lost 0; bases outside the gene matches: 10. CDR3 residues: CASSPGGGLSSGNTIYF. CDR3 nucleotide sequence: TGTGCCAGCAGCCCAGGGGGTGGGCTTAGCTCTGGAAACACCATATATTTT. The whole variable domain, filled in from reference TRBV9 and TRBJ1-3, reads DSGVTQTPKHLITATGQRVTLRCSPRSGDLSVYWYQQSLDQGLQFLIQYYNGEERAKGNILERFSAQQFPDLHSELNLSSLELGDSALYFCASSPGGGLSSGNTIYFGEGSWLTVV.

The chain is built from TRBV30 and TRBJ2-1; D is possibly TRBD2 (5 bases). The germline CDR1 and CDR2 sequences are GTSNPN and SVGIG (reference sequence). This CDR3 comprises 14 residues. Trimming pared 1 base from V and 0 bases from J, leaving 7 bases between. The CDR3 bases are TGTGCCTGGAGTGGAGGGAGCTCCTACAATGAGCAGTTCTTC. This translates into CAWSGGSSYNEQFF.

The chain joins TRBV7-8 to TRBJ2-3, with D possibly matching TRBD1 (6 bases). V lost 3 bases and J 9 bases, leaving 22 bases between the germline ends. CDR3 size: 16 residues. The germline V gene encodes CDR1 SGHVS and CDR2 FQNEAQ. This CDR3 reads CASSLTDGQSVTTQYF. CDR3 nucleotides: TGTGCCAGCAGCTTGACTGATGGACAGAGTGTCACAACGCAGTATTTT.

The chain recombines TRBV15 with TRBJ1-5; the D gene is possibly TRBD1 (6 bases). This CDR3 contains 18 residues. Trimming left V 5 bases short and J 2 bases short, with 22 bases between. From germline, CDR1 is LNHNV and CDR2 YYDKDF (reference sequence). The CDR3 region has the DNA TGTGCCACCAGCGAGAGGGGGGGCGACGTCGGGGGCAATCAGCCCCAGCATTTT. Its translation is CATSERGGDVGGNQPQHF.

The gene calls are TRBV25-1 and TRBJ2-7, with 14 positions matching TRBD2. The germline V gene encodes CDR1 MGHDK and CDR2 SYGVNS. The ends lost 5 bases at V and 7 bases at J; junction bases unmatched: 7. CDR3 length: 15 residues. The CDR3: CASSIGLAGGREQYF. The CDR3 nucleotides are TGTGCCAGCAGTATCGGACTAGCGGGGGGTAGGGAGCAGTACTTC.